The 22 T cell receptor beta chains given below trace back to one sample, sequenced in a study of T cells after yellow fever vaccination. TCRdb reanalysed the 5' RACE reads using MiXCR and keeps one entry per CDR3 protein. The sample has about 300,000 distinct CDR3 sequences; approximately 10% are singletons. The source material was CD4+ T cells sorted from PBMCs, sampled 5 days after the yellow fever booster vaccination. These receptors came from a young man who received the YFV17D yellow fever vaccine.

This clonotype was detected many times. The rearrangement links TRBV7-2 to TRBJ2-3; TRBD1 is a possible D gene (5 bases). CDR3 length equals 14 residues. Trimming took 5 bases from V and 2 from J, leaving 11 bases between them. Germline V gives CDR1 SGHTA, CDR2 FQGNSA. The CDR3 DNA reads TGTGCCAGCAGCGGAAGGGGCCTCACAGATACGCAGTATTTT. Translating it yields CASSGRGLTDTQYF. Together with reference TRBV7-2 and TRBJ2-3, the CDR3 gives the full variable domain: GAGVSQSPSNKVTEKGKDVELRCDPISGHTALYWYRQSLGQGLEFLIYFQGNSAPDKSGLPSDRFSAERTGGSVSTLTIQRTQQEDSAVYLCASSGRGLTDTQYFGPGTRLTVL.

This clonotype showed up just a few times. The chain joins TRBV29-1 to TRBJ2-5; 9 bases line up with TRBD1. Germline CDR1 and CDR2: SQVTM and ANQGSEA. V lost 6 bases and J lost 5; bases outside the gene matches: 10. CDR3 length equals 14 residues. The CDR3 DNA reads as TGCAGCGTCGCCTTAGGGACAGGGAGGGAGACCCAGTACTTC. This translates into CSVALGTGRETQYF.

In its sample, this clonotype was seen a few times. Because the CDR3's place on the DNA is in doubt, the DNA is left out and the CDR3 is given as listed by TCRdb. V is TRBV24-1 and J is TRBJ1-1. The CDR3 spans 13 residues, counting both ends. Looked up from germline, CDR1 is KGHDR and CDR2 is SFDVKD. The CDR3 region is CATSDHWGEGIFF.

The chain has TRBV15 and TRBJ2-7; D gene ambiguous. Germline V gene lookup returns CDR1 LNHNV and CDR2 YYDKDF (reference sequence). The ends were cut back, 0 bases at V and 4 bases at J, with 13 bases in the middle. This CDR3 contains 15 residues. In nucleotides, the CDR3 is TGTGCCACCAGCAGAGACCACCTGCCGCCTTACGAGCAGTACTTC. Residues: CATSRDHLPPYEQYF. Using reference TRBV15 and TRBJ2-7 for the parts outside the CDR3, the full variable domain is DAMVIQNPRYQVTQFGKPVTLSCSQTLNHNVMYWYQQKSSQAPKLLFHYYDKDFNNEADTPDNFQSRRPNTSFCFLDIRSPGLGDTAMYLCATSRDHLPPYEQYFGPGTRLTVT.

In this sample, this clonotype turned up a few times. The V and J genes are TRBV10-3 and TRBJ2-1, with 8 nucleotides matching TRBD1. The CDR3 has 15 amino acids. Germline CDR1 and CDR2: ENHRY and SYGVKD. V was clipped by 5 bases and J by 0 bases; unmatched bases: 3. CDR3 in DNA: TGTGCCATCAGTTTTACAGGGGGCTCCTACAATGAGCAGTTCTTC. Protein: CAISFTGGSYNEQFF.

This clonotype was observed a few times. This chain links TRBV5-1 with TRBJ2-7, with TRBD1 as a possible D gene (6 bases). The germline V gene encodes CDR1 SGHRS and CDR2 YFSETQ. This CDR3 is built from 15 residues. V lost 0 bases, J lost 4 bases, and 14 bases lay in between. The CDR3 coding sequence is TGCGCCAGCAGCTTGGGAAGGGGGTGGGTTTACGAGCAGTACTTC. Protein sequence: CASSLGRGWVYEQYF.

This clonotype was counted a single time. The chain combines TRBV27 with TRBJ2-2, with D maybe TRBD1 (6 bases). The CDR3 has 13 residues. In germline, CDR1 is MNHEY, CDR2 SMNVEV (reference sequence). V lost 5 bases, J lost 8 bases, and 12 bases lay in between. CDR3 nucleotide sequence: TGTGCCAGCAGTGAAAACAGGGAGGGGGAGCTGTTTTTT. Protein: CASSENREGELFF.

The chain recombines TRBV19 with TRBJ1-1; D is unresolved. Trimming stripped 0 bases from V and 2 bases from J, with 13 bases between. The CDR3 is 16 residues long. The germline CDR1 and CDR2 sequences are LNHDA and SQIVND (reference sequence). CDR3 coding DNA: TGTGCCAGTAGTATAGAAGGGTTCCTACGAAACACTGAAGCTTTCTTT. It codes for CASSIEGFLRNTEAFF.

The chain is built from TRBV18 and TRBJ1-5; no firm D call. This CDR3 has 13 residues. Trimming took off 3 bases at V and 9 bases at J, with 12 bases between the two ends. Germline CDR1 and CDR2: KGHSH and LQKENI. Here the CDR3 DNA reads TGTGCCAGCTCACCGGACCCCCCCGCGCCCCAGCATTTT. Translating gives CASSPDPPAPQHF.

CDR3 in amino acids: CASSPTGQYETQYF. CDR3 in DNA: TGTGCCAGCAGCCCCACCGGGCAGTACGAGACCCAGTACTTC. This rearrangement joins TRBV9 to TRBJ2-5, with no clear D. V was cut by 4 bases and J by 5 bases, with 15 bases left in between. The CDR3 length is 14 residues. CDR1 is SGDLS, CDR2 YYNGEE, per germline.

This clonotype was observed at least ten times. J is TRBJ2-1 and V is TRBV6-2 or TRBV6-3; TRBD1 aligns across 8 bases. The CDR3 spans 17 residues. Germline V gives CDR1 MNHEY, CDR2 SVGEGT. J lost 0 bases, V lost 7 bases, and 11 bases had no gene match. CDR3 in DNA: TGTGCCAGCACCGATAAGGACAGGGTGAGCTCCTACAATGAGCAGTTCTTC. This codes for CASTDKDRVSSYNEQFF.

This chain connects TRBV15 to TRBJ2-5; weak D call: TRBD1 (5 bases). V shed 3 bases and J shed 5 bases, with 10 bases lying between them. The CDR3 runs to 13 residues. CDR1 is LNHNV and CDR2 is YYDKDF in the germline V gene (reference sequence). The CDR3 DNA is TGTGCCACCAGCAGGGCGTCAGGGGAGACCCAGTACTTC. Its protein is CATSRASGETQYF.

This clonotype was picked up a small number of times. V usage is TRBV6-2 or TRBV6-3 and J usage is TRBJ1-5, with TRBD1 as a possible D gene (6 bases). Trimming pared 5 bases from V and 2 bases from J, leaving 13 bases between. CDR3 length: 15 amino acids. The germline CDR1 and CDR2 sequences are MNHEY and SVGEGT. The CDR3: CASSHGGFGNQPQHF. The DNA of the CDR3 is TGTGCCAGCAGTCACGGGGGCTTCGGCAATCAGCCCCAGCATTTT.

The CDR3 reads CASSAISTAGLSGANVLTF. CDR3 nucleotide sequence: TGTGCCAGCAGTGCCATTTCGACAGCGGGCCTATCTGGGGCCAACGTCCTGACTTTC. The J gene is TRBJ2-6, the V gene TRBV25-1; D possibly corresponds to TRBD2 (6 bases). The CDR3 consists of 19 residues. CDR1 and CDR2 (germline): MGHDK, SYGVNS. V was shortened by 4 bases and J by 1 base, with 20 bases between the two germline ends.

Only a few counts were recorded for this clonotype. The rearrangement links TRBV18 to TRBJ1-1, with D possibly TRBD1 on 6 matching bases. The V and J ends lost 2 bases and 11 bases respectively, with 15 bases between them. This CDR3 is 13 amino acids long. Germline V gives CDR1 KGHSH, CDR2 LQKENI. The CDR3 DNA reads as TGTGCCAGCTCACCAACTAGAGACAGGACGGCTTTCTTT. Translated, it gives CASSPTRDRTAFF.

The rearrangement joins TRBV6-2 or TRBV6-3 to TRBJ2-1, with 13 positions matching TRBD2. This CDR3 is built from 11 residues. The germline gives CDR1 MNHEY, CDR2 SVGEGT. J was trimmed by 15 bases and V by 5 bases; bases with no gene match: 1. CDR3 sequence reads: CASSRTSGRFF. The CDR3 bases are TGTGCCAGCAGTCGGACTAGCGGGAGGTTCTTC.

In its sample, this clonotype was seen a few times. The chain uses TRBV21-1 and TRBJ2-3. TRBV21-1 has pseudogene status. The length of the CDR3 is 15 residues. The CDR3, as DNA: TGTGCCAGCAGCATAGGAGACACCAGCACAGATACGCAGTATTTT. Encoded protein: CASSIGDTSTDTQYF.

This clonotype has more than one count but fewer than ten. The V and J genes are TRBV7-2 and TRBJ2-7; TRBD2 is a possible D gene (5 bases). CDR1 SGHTA and CDR2 FQGNSA come from the germline V gene. V was shortened by 1 base and J by 3 bases, with 7 bases between the two germline ends. The CDR3 consists of 13 residues. This chain's CDR3 is CASSLVEGYEQYF. The DNA for the CDR3 is TGTGCCAGCAGCTTAGTTGAGGGCTACGAGCAGTACTTC. The complete variable domain, with remaining parts taken from reference TRBV7-2 and TRBJ2-7, reads GAGVSQSPSNKVTEKGKDVELRCDPISGHTALYWYRQSLGQGLEFLIYFQGNSAPDKSGLPSDRFSAERTGGSVSTLTIQRTQQEDSAVYLCASSLVEGYEQYFGPGTRLTVT.

This chain connects TRBV5-4 to TRBJ2-6; 10 nucleotides match TRBD2. This CDR3 spans 19 amino acids. Germline V gives CDR1 SGHNT, CDR2 YYREEE (reference sequence). The trim removed 3 bases at V and 0 bases at J, leaving 9 bases unmatched. The CDR3 region is CASSSQRGGRSSGANVLTF. The DNA of the CDR3 is TGTGCCAGCAGCTCCCAGCGGGGGGGCCGGAGCTCTGGGGCCAACGTCCTGACTTTC.

This clonotype was counted a few times. The CDR3 DNA reads as TGCGCCAGCAGCTTCGGCACCGGGGGTGAAAAACTGTTTTTT. Its protein product is CASSFGTGGEKLFF. This chain joins TRBV5-1 and TRBJ1-4; maybe TRBD1 (5 bases). V was pared by 2 bases and J by 7 bases, with 12 bases between. This CDR3 is built from 14 residues. Germline V gene data show CDR1 as SGHRS and CDR2 as YFSETQ.

This clonotype was counted a few times. The chain combines TRBV6-2 or TRBV6-3 with TRBJ2-7; D is uncertain. Trimming pared 8 bases from V and 0 bases from J, leaving 11 bases between. The CDR3 is made up of 13 amino acids. Germline V gene sequence: CDR1 MNHEY, CDR2 SVGEGT. CDR3 loop: CASCRQDSYEQYV. The CDR3 DNA reads as TGTGCCAGCTGTCGGCAGGACTCCTACGAGCAGTACGTC.

This chain uses TRBV5-4 with TRBJ2-2, with 7 bases matching TRBD2. The CDR3 extends over 16 amino acids. With V trimmed by 4 bases and J by 3 bases, 9 bases remained unmatched. Germline CDR1 SGHNT, CDR2 YYREEE (reference sequence). DNA for the CDR3: TGTGCCAGCAGCCGTGGTGGGGCGGGGGACACCGGGGAGCTGTTTTTT. It specifies CASSRGGAGDTGELFF.